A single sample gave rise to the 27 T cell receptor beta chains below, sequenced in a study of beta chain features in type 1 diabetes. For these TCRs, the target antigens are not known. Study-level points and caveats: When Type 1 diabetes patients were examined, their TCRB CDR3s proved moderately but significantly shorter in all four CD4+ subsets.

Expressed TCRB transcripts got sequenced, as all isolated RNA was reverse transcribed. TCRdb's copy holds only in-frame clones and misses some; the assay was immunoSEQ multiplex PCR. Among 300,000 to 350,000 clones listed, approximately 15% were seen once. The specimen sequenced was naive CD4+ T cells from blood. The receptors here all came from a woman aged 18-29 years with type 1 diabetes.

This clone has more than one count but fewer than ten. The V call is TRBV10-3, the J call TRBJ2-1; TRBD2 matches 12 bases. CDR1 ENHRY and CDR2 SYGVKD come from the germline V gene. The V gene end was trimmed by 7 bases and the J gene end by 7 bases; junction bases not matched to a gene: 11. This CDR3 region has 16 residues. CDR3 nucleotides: TGTGCCATCACCCGTGGGTCTAGCGGGAGGGATAATGAGCAGTTCTTC. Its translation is CAITRGSSGRDNEQFF.

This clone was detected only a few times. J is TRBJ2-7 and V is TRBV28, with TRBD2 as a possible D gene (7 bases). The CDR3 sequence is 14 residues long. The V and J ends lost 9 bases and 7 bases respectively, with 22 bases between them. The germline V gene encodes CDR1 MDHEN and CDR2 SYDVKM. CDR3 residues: CASIGGGRSGEQYF. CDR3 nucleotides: TGTGCCAGTATTGGCGGGGGCCGGTCGGGGGAGCAGTACTTC.

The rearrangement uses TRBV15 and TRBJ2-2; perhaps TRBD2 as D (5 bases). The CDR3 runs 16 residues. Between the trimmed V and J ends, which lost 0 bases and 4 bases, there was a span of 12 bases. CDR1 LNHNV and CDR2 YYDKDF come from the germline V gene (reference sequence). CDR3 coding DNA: TGTGCCACCAGCAGAGATCCAGGACTGATCACCGGGGAGCTGTTTTTT. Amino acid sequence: CATSRDPGLITGELFF.

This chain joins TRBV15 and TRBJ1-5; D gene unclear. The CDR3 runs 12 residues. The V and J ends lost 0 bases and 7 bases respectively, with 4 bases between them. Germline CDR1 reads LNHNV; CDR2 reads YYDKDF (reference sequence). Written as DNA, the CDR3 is TGTGCCACCAGCAGAGATTCACAGCCCCAGCATTTT. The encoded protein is CATSRDSQPQHF.

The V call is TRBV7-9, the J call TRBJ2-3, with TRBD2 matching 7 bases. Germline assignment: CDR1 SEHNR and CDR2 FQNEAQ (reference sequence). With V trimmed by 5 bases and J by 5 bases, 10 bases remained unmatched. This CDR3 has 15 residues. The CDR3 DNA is TGTGCCAGCAGCCTAATGGGAGGGCCGGGAGATACGCAGTATTTT. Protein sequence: CASSLMGGPGDTQYF.

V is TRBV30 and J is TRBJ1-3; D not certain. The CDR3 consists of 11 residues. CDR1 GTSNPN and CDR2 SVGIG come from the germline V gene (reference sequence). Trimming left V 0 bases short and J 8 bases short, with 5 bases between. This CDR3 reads CAWSVSDTIYF. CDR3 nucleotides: TGTGCCTGGAGTGTCTCGGACACCATATATTTT.

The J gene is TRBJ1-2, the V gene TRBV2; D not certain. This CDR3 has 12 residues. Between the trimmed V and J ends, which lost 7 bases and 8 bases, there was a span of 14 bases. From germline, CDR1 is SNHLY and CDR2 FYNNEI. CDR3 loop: CASTGGPWGYTF. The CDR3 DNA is TGTGCCAGCACGGGAGGGCCTTGGGGCTACACCTTC.

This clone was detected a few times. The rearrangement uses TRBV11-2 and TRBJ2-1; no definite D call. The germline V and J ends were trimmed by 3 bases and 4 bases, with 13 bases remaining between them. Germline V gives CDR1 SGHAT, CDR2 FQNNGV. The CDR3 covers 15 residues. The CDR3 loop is CASSFGAVLYNEQFF. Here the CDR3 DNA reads TGTGCCAGCAGCTTCGGTGCGGTACTTTACAATGAGCAGTTCTTC.

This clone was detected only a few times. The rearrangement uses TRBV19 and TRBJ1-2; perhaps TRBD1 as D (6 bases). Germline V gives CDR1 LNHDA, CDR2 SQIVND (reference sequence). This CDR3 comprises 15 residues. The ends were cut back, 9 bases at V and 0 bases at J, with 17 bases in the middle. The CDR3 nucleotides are TGTGCCAGCTCAGATACAGGGAAAGCTAACTATGGCTACACCTTC. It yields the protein CASSDTGKANYGYTF. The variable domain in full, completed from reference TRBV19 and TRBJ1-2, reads DGGITQSPKYLFRKEGQNVTLSCEQNLNHDAMYWYRQDPGQGLRLIYYSQIVNDFQKGDIAEGYSVSREKKESFPLTVTSAQKNPTAFYLCASSDTGKANYGYTFGSGTRLTVV.

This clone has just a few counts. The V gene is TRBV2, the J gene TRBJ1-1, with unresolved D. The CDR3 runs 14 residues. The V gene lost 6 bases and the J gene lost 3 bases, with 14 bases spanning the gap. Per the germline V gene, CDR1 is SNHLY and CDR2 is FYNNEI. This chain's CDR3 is CASRKTRVDTEAFF. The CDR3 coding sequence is TGTGCCAGCAGGAAAACGAGGGTAGACACTGAAGCTTTCTTT.

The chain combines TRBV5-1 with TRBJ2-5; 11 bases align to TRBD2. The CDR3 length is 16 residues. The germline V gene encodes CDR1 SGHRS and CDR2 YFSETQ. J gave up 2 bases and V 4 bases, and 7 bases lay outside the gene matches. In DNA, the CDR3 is TGCGCCAGCAGCAATAGCGGGAGGGCCGAACAAGAGACCCAGTACTTC. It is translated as CASSNSGRAEQETQYF.

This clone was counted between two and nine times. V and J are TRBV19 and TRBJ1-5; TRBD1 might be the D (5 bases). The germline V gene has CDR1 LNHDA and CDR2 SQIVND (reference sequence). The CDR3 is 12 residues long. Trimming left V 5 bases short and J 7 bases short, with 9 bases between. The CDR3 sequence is CASSPQGQPQHF. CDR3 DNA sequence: TGTGCCAGTAGTCCTCAGGGCCAGCCCCAGCATTTT. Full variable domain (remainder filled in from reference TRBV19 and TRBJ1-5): DGGITQSPKYLFRKEGQNVTLSCEQNLNHDAMYWYRQDPGQGLRLIYYSQIVNDFQKGDIAEGYSVSREKKESFPLTVTSAQKNPTAFYLCASSPQGQPQHFGDGTRLSIL.

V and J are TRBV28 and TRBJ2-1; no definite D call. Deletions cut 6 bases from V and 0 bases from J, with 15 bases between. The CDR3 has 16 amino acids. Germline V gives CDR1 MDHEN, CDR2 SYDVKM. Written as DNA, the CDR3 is TGTGCCAGCAGAGCTCTAGTGCCTAGCTCCTACAATGAGCAGTTCTTC. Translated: CASRALVPSSYNEQFF.

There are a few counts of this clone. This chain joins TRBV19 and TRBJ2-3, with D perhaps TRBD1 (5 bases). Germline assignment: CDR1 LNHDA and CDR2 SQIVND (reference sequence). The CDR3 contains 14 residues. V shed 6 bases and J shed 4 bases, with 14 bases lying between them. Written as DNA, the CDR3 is TGTGCCAGTAGAGTTTGGGGCTCGGCAGATACGCAGTATTTT. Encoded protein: CASRVWGSADTQYF.

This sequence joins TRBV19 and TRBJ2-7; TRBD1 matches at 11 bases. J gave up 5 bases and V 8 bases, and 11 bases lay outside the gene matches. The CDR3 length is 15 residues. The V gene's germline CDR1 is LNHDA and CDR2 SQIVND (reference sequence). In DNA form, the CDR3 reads TGTGCCAGTGCGCCGGGACAGGGGGACGTCCACGAGCAGTACTTC. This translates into CASAPGQGDVHEQYF.

As DNA, the CDR3 is TGTGCCACCAGCAGAGACAGGGACAATCAGCCCCAGCATTTT. This encodes CATSRDRDNQPQHF. V usage is TRBV15 and J usage is TRBJ1-5, with D possibly matching TRBD1 (5 bases). Trimming cost V 0 bases and J 3 bases, with 6 bases left between them. This CDR3 has 14 amino acids. Germline V gives CDR1 LNHNV, CDR2 YYDKDF (reference sequence).

The CDR3 DNA is TGTGCCAGCAGCTTAGCGGGGGCAGGGCAACAGCCCCAGCATTTT. Its translation: CASSLAGAGQQPQHF. This rearrangement joins TRBV7-2 to TRBJ1-5; D perhaps matches TRBD1 (6 bases). The germline V and J ends were trimmed by 0 bases and 7 bases, with 13 bases remaining between them. In germline, CDR1 is SGHTA, CDR2 FQGNSA. This CDR3 is 15 amino acids long.

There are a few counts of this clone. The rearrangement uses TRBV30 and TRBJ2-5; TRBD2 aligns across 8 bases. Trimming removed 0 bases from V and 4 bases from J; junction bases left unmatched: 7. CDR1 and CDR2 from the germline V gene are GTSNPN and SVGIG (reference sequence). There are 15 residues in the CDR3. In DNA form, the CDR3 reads TGTGCCTGGAGTGTACGGGGGGGTTCAGGAGAGACCCAGTACTTC. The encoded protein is CAWSVRGGSGETQYF.

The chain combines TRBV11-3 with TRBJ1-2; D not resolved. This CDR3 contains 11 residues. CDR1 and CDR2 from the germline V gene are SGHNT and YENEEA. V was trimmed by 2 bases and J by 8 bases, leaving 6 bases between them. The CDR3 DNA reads TGTGCCAGCAGCTTAAACGGGGGCTACACCTTC. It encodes CASSLNGGYTF.

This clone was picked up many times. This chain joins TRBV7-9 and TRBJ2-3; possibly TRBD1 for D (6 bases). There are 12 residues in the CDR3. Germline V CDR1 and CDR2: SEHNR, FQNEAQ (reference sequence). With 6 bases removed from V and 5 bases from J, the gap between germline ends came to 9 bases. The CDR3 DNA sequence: TGTGCCAGCAGACAGGGCGGAGATACGCAGTATTTT. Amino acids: CASRQGGDTQYF. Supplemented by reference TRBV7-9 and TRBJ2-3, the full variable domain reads DTGVSQNPRHKITKRGQNVTFRCDPISEHNRLYWYRQTLGQGPEFLTYFQNEAQLEKSRLLSDRFSAERPKGSFSTLEIQRTEQGDSAMYLCASRQGGDTQYFGPGTRLTVL.

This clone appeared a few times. The CDR3 region is CASSQGRGGNYGYTF. The CDR3 DNA sequence: TGTGCCAGTAGCCAGGGGAGGGGAGGCAACTATGGCTACACCTTC. This sequence joins TRBV19 and TRBJ1-2; D perhaps matches TRBD1 (6 bases). Germline CDR1 and CDR2: LNHDA and SQIVND (reference sequence). The CDR3 sequence is 15 residues long. Trimming pared 6 bases from V and 2 bases from J, leaving 16 bases between.

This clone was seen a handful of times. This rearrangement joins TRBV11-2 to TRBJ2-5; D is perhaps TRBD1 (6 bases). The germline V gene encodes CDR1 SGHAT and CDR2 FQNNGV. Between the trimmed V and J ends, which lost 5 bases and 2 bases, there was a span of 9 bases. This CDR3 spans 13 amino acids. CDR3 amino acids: CASSPTGQETQYF. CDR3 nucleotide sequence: TGTGCCAGCAGCCCGACAGGACAAGAGACCCAGTACTTC.

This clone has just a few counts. In DNA, the CDR3 is TGTGCCCAGACCGGAGGCCTCTCTGGGGCCAACGTCCTGACTTTC. Translation: CAQTGGLSGANVLTF. This chain uses TRBV7-2 with TRBJ2-6; D is perhaps TRBD2 (5 bases). Germline V gene sequence: CDR1 SGHTA, CDR2 FQGNSA. Trimming removed 11 bases from V and 0 bases from J, with 14 bases in between. This CDR3 is 15 amino acids long.

This chain's CDR3 is CASSRTDYEQYV. As DNA, the CDR3 is TGTGCCAGCAGCCGGACAGACTACGAGCAGTACGTC. The J gene is TRBJ2-7, the V gene TRBV7-9; tentative D call: TRBD1 (6 bases). V lost 5 bases to trimming and J lost 3 bases, with 8 bases between them. Germline assignment: CDR1 SEHNR and CDR2 FQNEAQ (reference sequence). The CDR3 spans 12 residues.

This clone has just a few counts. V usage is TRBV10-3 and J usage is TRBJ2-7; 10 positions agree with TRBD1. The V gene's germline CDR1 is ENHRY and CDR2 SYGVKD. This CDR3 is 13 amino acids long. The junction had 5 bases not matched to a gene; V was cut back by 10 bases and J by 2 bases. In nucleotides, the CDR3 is TGTGCCACCCGACAGGGGGCTACCTACGAGCAGTACTTC. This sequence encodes CATRQGATYEQYF.

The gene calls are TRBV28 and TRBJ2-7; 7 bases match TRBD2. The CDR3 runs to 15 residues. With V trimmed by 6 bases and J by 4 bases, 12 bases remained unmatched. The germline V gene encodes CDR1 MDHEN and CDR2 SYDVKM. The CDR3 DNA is TGTGCCAGCAGGCGCGGCGGACTAGAACTTTACGAGCAGTACTTC. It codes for CASRRGGLELYEQYF.

The CDR3 sequence is CASRLAAIALRHEQFF. CDR3 coding DNA: TGTGCAAGTCGCTTAGCGGCGATAGCCCTTAGGCATGAGCAGTTCTTC. The chain is built from TRBV12-2 and TRBJ2-1; the D call TRBD2 from the table was never checked on the DNA. TRBV12-2 is annotated as a pseudogene. This CDR3 contains 16 residues.